The 15 T cell receptor beta chains reported below all come from one sample, sequenced in a study of cytomegalovirus exposure and HLA in healthy donors. The PCR contained 60 Vbeta and 13 Jbeta primers. Sequenced by immunoSEQ multiplex PCR; TCRdb stores in-frame clones only, minus some. The sample shows 150,000 to 200,000 clones, approximately 72% of them seen only once. Sequencing input: PBMCs. These receptors originate from a middle-aged man in good health and CMV-seronegative.

The chain combines TRBV27 with TRBJ2-3; D is uncertain. The V end lost 5 bases, the J end lost 4 bases, and 10 bases lay between the germline ends. CDR3 length: 13 residues. The germline gives CDR1 MNHEY, CDR2 SMNVEV (reference sequence). The CDR3, as DNA: TGTGCCAGCAGTCTCCTTCGAGCAGATACGCAGTATTTT. This encodes CASSLLRADTQYF.

This chain joins TRBV6-5 and TRBJ1-1, with unresolved D. The CDR3 extends over 14 amino acids. CDR1 MNHEY and CDR2 SVGAGI come from the germline V gene. Between the trimmed V and J ends, which lost 5 bases and 0 bases, there was a span of 10 bases. CDR3 in amino acids: CASSQPVMNTEAFF. The CDR3, as DNA: TGTGCCAGCAGTCAACCGGTCATGAACACTGAAGCTTTCTTT.

This clone has only a few counts. The J gene is TRBJ1-5, the V gene TRBV5-1; D uncertain. CDR3 length: 14 residues. CDR1 SGHRS and CDR2 YFSETQ come from the germline V gene. The V gene lost 0 bases and the J gene lost 5 bases, with 9 bases spanning the gap. The CDR3: CASSLGALDQPQHF. CDR3 in DNA: TGCGCCAGCAGCTTGGGGGCATTAGATCAGCCCCAGCATTTT. The full variable domain, its missing parts supplied by reference TRBV5-1 and TRBJ1-5, is KAGVTQTPRYLIKTRGQQVTLSCSPISGHRSVSWYQQTPGQGLQFLFEYFSETQRNKGNFPGRFSGRQFSNSRSEMNVSTLELGDSALYLCASSLGALDQPQHFGDGTRLSIL.

The rearrangement joins TRBV11-2 to TRBJ1-2; a weak D match, TRBD1 (6 bases). V lost 6 bases and J 0 bases, leaving 11 bases between the germline ends. Germline loops: CDR1 SGHAT, CDR2 FQNNGV. CDR3 size: 14 residues. This chain's CDR3 is CASRSDRANYGYTF. The CDR3 nucleotides are TGTGCCAGCAGATCGGACAGAGCTAACTATGGCTACACCTTC. Drawing the rest from reference TRBV11-2 and TRBJ1-2, the complete variable domain is EAGVAQSPRYKIIEKRQSVAFWCNPISGHATLYWYQQILGQGPKLLIQFQNNGVVDDSQLPKDRFSAERLKGVDSTLKIQPAKLEDSAVYLCASRSDRANYGYTFGSGTRLTVV.

This clone has just one count. V usage is TRBV11-2 and J usage is TRBJ1-1, with D possibly TRBD1 on 5 matching bases. Germline CDR1 SGHAT, CDR2 FQNNGV. The V end was cut by 4 bases, the J end by 2 bases, with 14 bases between. The CDR3 is 15 amino acids. CDR3: CASSYSRVRNTEAFF. The CDR3 nucleotides are TGTGCCAGCAGCTACTCCAGGGTCCGTAACACTGAAGCTTTCTTT. Using reference TRBV11-2 and TRBJ1-1 for the parts outside the CDR3, the full variable domain is EAGVAQSPRYKIIEKRQSVAFWCNPISGHATLYWYQQILGQGPKLLIQFQNNGVVDDSQLPKDRFSAERLKGVDSTLKIQPAKLEDSAVYLCASSYSRVRNTEAFFGQGTRLTVV.

The V gene is TRBV5-1, the J gene TRBJ1-2; D remains ambiguous. This CDR3 contains 12 residues. Looked up from germline, CDR1 is SGHRS and CDR2 is YFSETQ. V was pared by 4 bases and J by 6 bases, with 10 bases between. The CDR3 region is CASSPPGHGYTF. The CDR3 DNA is TGCGCCAGCAGCCCCCCGGGTCATGGCTACACCTTC.

The rearrangement joins TRBV28 to TRBJ2-3, with 14 bases matching TRBD2. J was trimmed by 6 bases and V by 6 bases; bases with no gene match: 8. Per germline, CDR1 MDHEN and CDR2 SYDVKM. This CDR3 comprises 16 residues. The CDR3 bases are TGTGCCAGCAGCCCCGGACTAGCGGGGGGCAGGGATACGCAGTATTTT. It yields the protein CASSPGLAGGRDTQYF.

This sequence joins TRBV4-1 and TRBJ2-7; 8 bases align to TRBD1. Germline loops: CDR1 MGHRA, CDR2 YSYEKL. J was trimmed by 3 bases and V by 0 bases; bases with no gene match: 1. CDR3 size: 14 residues. DNA of the CDR3: TGCGCCAGCAGCCAAGAACAGGGGGTCTACGAGCAGTACTTC. It yields the protein CASSQEQGVYEQYF.

This clone appeared a single time. This same CDR3 is encoded by further DNA sequences in the sample. This chain links TRBV10-3 with TRBJ2-5; 7 bases match TRBD2. The CDR3 runs to 14 residues. Looked up from germline, CDR1 is ENHRY and CDR2 is SYGVKD. V lost 0 bases, J lost 2 bases, and 0 bases stayed unmatched. CDR3 in DNA: TGTGCCATCAGTGAGTCGGGGGGGCAAGAGACCCAGTACTTC. Its protein is CAISESGGQETQYF.

This clone was counted between two and nine times. The V gene is TRBV6-1, the J gene TRBJ1-3; D might be TRBD1 (6 bases). The CDR3 spans 15 residues. Germline CDR1 reads MNHNS; CDR2 reads SASEGT. Trimming cost V 0 bases and J 7 bases, with 13 bases left between them. The CDR3 DNA reads as TGTGCCAGCAGTGAAGCAGCCAGGGGATGGAACACCATATATTTT. It is translated as CASSEAARGWNTIYF.

The CDR3 bases are TGTGCCAGTCATTATGGGGCAACGCATATGAACACTGAAGCTTTCTTT. As protein: CASHYGATHMNTEAFF. The J gene is TRBJ1-1, the V gene TRBV19, with D tentatively TRBD1 (5 bases). Germline V lookup: CDR1 LNHDA, CDR2 SQIVND (reference sequence). The CDR3 totals 16 residues. V lost 8 bases to trimming and J lost 0 bases, with 19 bases between them.

CDR3 sequence reads: CASSTQPSGGEKLFF. The DNA for the CDR3 is TGCGCCAGCAGCACCCAACCCTCAGGGGGAGAAAAACTGTTTTTT. This rearrangement joins TRBV10-2 to TRBJ1-4, with 7 bases aligning to TRBD1. Germline V gene data show CDR1 as WSHSY and CDR2 as SAAADI. Losses at the gene ends were 6 bases for V and 8 bases for J; bases not matched to a gene: 12. CDR3 size: 15 residues.

The chain couples TRBV29-1 to TRBJ2-3; 8 positions match TRBD2. This CDR3 is built from 13 residues. The J segment lost 4 bases and the V segment lost 6 bases, leaving 6 bases of the junction unmatched. The germline gives CDR1 SQVTM, CDR2 ANQGSEA. The CDR3 is CSVHGGVPDTQYF. The CDR3 region has the DNA TGCAGCGTCCACGGGGGGGTTCCAGATACGCAGTATTTT.

This clone was counted between two and nine times. This chain uses TRBV4-1 with TRBJ1-2; D remains ambiguous. CDR1 is MGHRA and CDR2 is YSYEKL in the germline V gene. The length of the CDR3 is 13 residues. Trimming removed 0 bases from V and 3 bases from J, with 5 bases in between. The chain's CDR3 is CASSQDRYYGYTF. CDR3 DNA: TGCGCCAGCAGCCAAGACCGTTACTATGGCTACACCTTC.

This clone has just one count. V and J are TRBV27 and TRBJ2-2; D gene uncertain. CDR1 is MNHEY, CDR2 SMNVEV, per germline (reference sequence). V lost 2 bases and J 6 bases, leaving 10 bases between the germline ends. The CDR3 has 14 residues. CDR3 amino acids: CASSLAPRAGELFF. The CDR3 nucleotides are TGTGCCAGCAGTTTAGCTCCCCGAGCCGGGGAGCTGTTTTTT.